The source of this T cell receptor beta chain is a study of tumor-infiltrating lymphocytes in primary liver carcinoma. Study at large: Male and female patients aged 30 to 69 years made up the cohort. Tissue type made little difference to sample yields of roughly 3.5 to 7.5 million productive TCRbeta reads.

This clonotype occurred a few times. Antigen unknown. General study points: Tumors and blood were compared for top-250-clone fraction, and tumors had the significantly higher value (p = 0.039).

V shed 6 bases and J shed 0 bases, with 11 bases lying between them. This CDR3 is built from 14 residues. Reverse transcription of about 500 ng total RNA with a constant-region primer produced TCR beta cDNA. Library construction for TCR beta comprised three nested multiplex PCR rounds performed with slightly modified ARM-PCR. In the first two PCR rounds, TRBV1-TRBV30 forward primers were paired with a C-beta reverse primer, and each round lasted nine to ten cycles. TCRdb redid the calling of the multiplex PCR reads with MiXCR, one entry per CDR3 protein. The profile shows 250,000 to 400,000 distinct CDR3 sequences, roughly 60% of them singletons. The blood RNA (from unsorted whole blood) was obtained, and germline DNA was also extracted.

The TCR was taken from a man aged 35 to 55 with primary liver carcinoma and hepatitis B virus infection. This chain connects TRBV12-3 or TRBV12-4 to TRBJ1-1; D is unresolved. Source material: peripheral blood. The chain's CDR3 is CASSLRRLNTEAFF. For the CDR3, the DNA is TGTGCCAGCAGCCTCAGGCGACTGAACACTGAAGCTTTCTTT.